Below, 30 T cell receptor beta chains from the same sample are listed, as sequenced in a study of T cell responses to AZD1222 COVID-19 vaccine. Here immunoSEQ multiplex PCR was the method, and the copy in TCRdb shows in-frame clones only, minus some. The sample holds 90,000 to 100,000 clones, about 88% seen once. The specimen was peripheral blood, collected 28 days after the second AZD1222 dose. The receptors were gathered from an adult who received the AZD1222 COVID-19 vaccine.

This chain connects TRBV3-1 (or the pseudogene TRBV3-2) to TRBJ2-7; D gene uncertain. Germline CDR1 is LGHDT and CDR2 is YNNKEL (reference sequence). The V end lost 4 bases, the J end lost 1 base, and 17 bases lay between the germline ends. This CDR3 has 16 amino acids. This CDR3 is CASSPQAQTTSYEQYF. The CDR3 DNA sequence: TGTGCCAGCAGCCCTCAAGCCCAGACAACTTCCTACGAGCAGTACTTC.

The chain's CDR3 is CASSYLSGELFF. CDR3 nucleotides: TGTGCCAGCAGCTACTTGTCCGGGGAGCTGTTTTTT. The chain is built from TRBV7-9 and TRBJ2-2, with D hard to call. This CDR3 is 12 amino acids long. The V end was cut by 4 bases, the J end by 6 bases, with 6 bases between. The germline V gene has CDR1 SEHNR and CDR2 FQNEAQ (reference sequence).

CDR3 amino acids: CASKQEANEQYF. The CDR3 nucleotides are TGTGCCAGTAAGCAGGAGGCCAACGAGCAGTACTTC. The V call is TRBV19, the J call TRBJ2-7; D possibly corresponds to TRBD2 (5 bases). CDR1 is LNHDA and CDR2 is SQIVND in the germline V gene (reference sequence). V lost 7 bases to trimming and J lost 5 bases, with 12 bases between them. The CDR3 contains 12 residues.

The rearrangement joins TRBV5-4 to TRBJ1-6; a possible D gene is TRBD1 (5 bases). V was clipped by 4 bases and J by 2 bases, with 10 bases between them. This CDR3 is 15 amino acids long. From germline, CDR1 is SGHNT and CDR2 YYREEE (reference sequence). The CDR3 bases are TGTGCCAGCAGCCCGCAGGGCACCTATAATTCACCCCTCCACTTT. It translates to CASSPQGTYNSPLHF.

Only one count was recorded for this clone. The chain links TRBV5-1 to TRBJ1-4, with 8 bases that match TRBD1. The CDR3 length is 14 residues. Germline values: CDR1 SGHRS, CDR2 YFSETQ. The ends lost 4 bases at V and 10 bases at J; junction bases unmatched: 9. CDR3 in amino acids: CASSTGQGGGKLFF. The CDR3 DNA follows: TGCGCCAGCAGCACCGGACAGGGCGGGGGAAAACTGTTTTTT.

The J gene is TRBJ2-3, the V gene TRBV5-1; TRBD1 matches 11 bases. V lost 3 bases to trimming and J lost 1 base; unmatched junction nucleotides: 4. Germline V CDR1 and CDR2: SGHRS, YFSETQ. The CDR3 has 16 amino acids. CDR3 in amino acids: CASSSGTGGGTDTQYF. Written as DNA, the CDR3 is TGCGCCAGCAGCTCCGGGACAGGGGGTGGCACAGATACGCAGTATTTT.

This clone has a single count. DNA for the CDR3: TGCGCCAGCAGCTGGGGGGGACTCGGTGAAAAACTGTTTTTT. Protein: CASSWGGLGEKLFF. V usage is TRBV5-1 and J usage is TRBJ1-4, with a weak D call TRBD1 (5 bases). The CDR3 covers 14 residues. Deletions cut 3 bases from V and 7 bases from J, with 13 bases between. The germline CDR1 and CDR2 sequences are SGHRS and YFSETQ. Full variable domain (rest looked up from reference TRBV5-1 and TRBJ1-4): KAGVTQTPRYLIKTRGQQVTLSCSPISGHRSVSWYQQTPGQGLQFLFEYFSETQRNKGNFPGRFSGRQFSNSRSEMNVSTLELGDSALYLCASSWGGLGEKLFFGSGTQLSVL.

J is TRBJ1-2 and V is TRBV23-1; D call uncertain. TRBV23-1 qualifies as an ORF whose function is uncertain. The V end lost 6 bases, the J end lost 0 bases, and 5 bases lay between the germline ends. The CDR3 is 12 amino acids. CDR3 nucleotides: TGCGCCAGCAGGACACCTAACTATGGCTACACCTTC. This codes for CASRTPNYGYTF.

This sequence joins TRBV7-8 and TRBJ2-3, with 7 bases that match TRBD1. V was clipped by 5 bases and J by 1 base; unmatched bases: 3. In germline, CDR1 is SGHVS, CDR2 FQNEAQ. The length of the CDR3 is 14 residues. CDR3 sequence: CASSVTGGTDTQYF. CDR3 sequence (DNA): TGTGCCAGCAGCGTAACAGGGGGCACAGATACGCAGTATTTT.

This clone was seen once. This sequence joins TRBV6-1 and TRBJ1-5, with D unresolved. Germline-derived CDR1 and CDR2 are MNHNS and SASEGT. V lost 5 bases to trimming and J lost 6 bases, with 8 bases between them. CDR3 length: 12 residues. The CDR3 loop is CASSFPTQPQHF. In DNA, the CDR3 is TGTGCCAGCAGTTTTCCTACTCAGCCCCAGCATTTT.

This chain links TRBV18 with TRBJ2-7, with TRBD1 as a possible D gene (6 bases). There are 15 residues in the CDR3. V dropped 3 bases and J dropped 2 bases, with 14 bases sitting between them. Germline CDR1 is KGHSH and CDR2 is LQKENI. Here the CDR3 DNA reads TGTGCCAGCTCACCTGTGGGGGCAGGGGCCTACGAGCAGTACTTC. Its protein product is CASSPVGAGAYEQYF.

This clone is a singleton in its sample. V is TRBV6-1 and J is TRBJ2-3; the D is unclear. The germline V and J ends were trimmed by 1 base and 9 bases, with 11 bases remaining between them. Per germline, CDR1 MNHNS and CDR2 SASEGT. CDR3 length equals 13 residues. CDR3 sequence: CASSEGAASTQYF. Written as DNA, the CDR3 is TGTGCCAGCAGTGAAGGGGCAGCCAGCACGCAGTATTTT.

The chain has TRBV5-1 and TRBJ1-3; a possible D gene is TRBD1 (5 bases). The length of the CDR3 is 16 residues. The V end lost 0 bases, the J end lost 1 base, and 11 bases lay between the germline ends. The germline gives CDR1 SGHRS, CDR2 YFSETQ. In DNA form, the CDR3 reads TGCGCCAGCAGCTTGGCCTTAGGGGAGTCTGGAAACACCATATATTTT. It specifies CASSLALGESGNTIYF.

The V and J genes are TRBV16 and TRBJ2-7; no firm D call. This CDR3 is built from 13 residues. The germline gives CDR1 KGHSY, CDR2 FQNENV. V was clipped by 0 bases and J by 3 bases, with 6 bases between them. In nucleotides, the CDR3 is TGTGCCAGCAGCCAATCGGGTAGCTACGAGCAGTACTTC. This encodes CASSQSGSYEQYF.

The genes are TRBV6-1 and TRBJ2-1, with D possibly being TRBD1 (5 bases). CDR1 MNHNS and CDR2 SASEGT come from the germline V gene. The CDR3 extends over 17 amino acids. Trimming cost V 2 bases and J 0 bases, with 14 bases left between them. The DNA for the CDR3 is TGTGCCAGCAGTGAAAGTGGGGCTTGGAGCTCCTACAATGAGCAGTTCTTC. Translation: CASSESGAWSSYNEQFF.

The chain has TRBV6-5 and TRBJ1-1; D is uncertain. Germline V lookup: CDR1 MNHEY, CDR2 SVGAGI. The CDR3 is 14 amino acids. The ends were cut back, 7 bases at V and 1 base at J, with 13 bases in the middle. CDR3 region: CASISPRSNTEAFF. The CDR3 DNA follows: TGTGCCAGCATTTCCCCCCGATCGAACACTGAAGCTTTCTTT.

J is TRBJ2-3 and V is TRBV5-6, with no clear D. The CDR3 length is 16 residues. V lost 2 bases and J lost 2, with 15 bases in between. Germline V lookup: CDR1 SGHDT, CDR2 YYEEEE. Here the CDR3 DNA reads TGTGCCAGCAGCTTAAATCTCGGCTTCCTCACAGATACGCAGTATTTT. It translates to CASSLNLGFLTDTQYF. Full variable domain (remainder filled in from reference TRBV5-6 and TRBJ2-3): DAGVTQSPTHLIKTRGQQVTLRCSPKSGHDTVSWYQQALGQGPQFIFQYYEEEERQRGNFPDRFSGHQFPNYSSELNVNALLLGDSALYLCASSLNLGFLTDTQYFGPGTRLTVL.

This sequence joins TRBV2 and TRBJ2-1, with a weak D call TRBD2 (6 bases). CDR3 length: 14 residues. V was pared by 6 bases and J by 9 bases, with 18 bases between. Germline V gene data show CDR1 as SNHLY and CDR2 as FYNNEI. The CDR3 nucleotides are TGTGCCAGCAGAAGGGAGGCGGCGTTGGGTGAGCAGTTCTTC. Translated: CASRREAALGEQFF.

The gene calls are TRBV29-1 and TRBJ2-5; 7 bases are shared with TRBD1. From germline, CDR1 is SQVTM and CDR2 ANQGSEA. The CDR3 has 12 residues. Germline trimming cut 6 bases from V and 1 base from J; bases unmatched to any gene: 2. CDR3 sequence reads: CSVQGTQETQYF. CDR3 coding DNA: TGCAGCGTACAGGGGACCCAAGAGACCCAGTACTTC. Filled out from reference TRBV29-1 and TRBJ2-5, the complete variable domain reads SAVISQKPSRDICQRGTSLTIQCQVDSQVTMMFWYRQQPGQSLTLIATANQGSEATYESGFVIDKFPISRPNLTFSTLTVSNMSPEDSSIYLCSVQGTQETQYFGPGTRLLVL.

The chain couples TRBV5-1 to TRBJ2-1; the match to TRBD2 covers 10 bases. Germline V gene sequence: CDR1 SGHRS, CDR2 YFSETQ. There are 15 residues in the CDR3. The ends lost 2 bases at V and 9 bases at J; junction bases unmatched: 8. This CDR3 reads CASSLAAGGPAEQFF. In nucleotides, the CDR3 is TGCGCCAGCAGCTTAGCAGCGGGGGGGCCGGCTGAGCAGTTCTTC.

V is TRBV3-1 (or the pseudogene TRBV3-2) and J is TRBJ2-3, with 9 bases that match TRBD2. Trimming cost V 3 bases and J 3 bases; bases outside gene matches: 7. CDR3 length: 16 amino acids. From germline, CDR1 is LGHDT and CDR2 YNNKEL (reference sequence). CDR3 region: CASSQRAGGPTDTQYF. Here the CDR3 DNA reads TGTGCCAGCAGCCAGAGGGCGGGAGGGCCAACAGATACGCAGTATTTT.

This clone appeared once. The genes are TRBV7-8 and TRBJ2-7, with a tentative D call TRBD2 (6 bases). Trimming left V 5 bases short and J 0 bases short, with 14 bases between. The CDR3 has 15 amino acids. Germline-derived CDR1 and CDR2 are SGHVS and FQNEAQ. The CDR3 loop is CASSTGDWYSYEQYF. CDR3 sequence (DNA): TGTGCCAGCAGCACGGGGGACTGGTACTCCTACGAGCAGTACTTC.

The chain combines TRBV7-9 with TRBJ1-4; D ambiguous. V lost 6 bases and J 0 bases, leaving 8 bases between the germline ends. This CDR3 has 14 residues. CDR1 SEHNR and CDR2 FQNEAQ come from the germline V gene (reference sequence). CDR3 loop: CASSAGPTNEKLFF. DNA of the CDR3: TGTGCCAGCAGTGCGGGCCCAACTAATGAAAAACTGTTTTTT. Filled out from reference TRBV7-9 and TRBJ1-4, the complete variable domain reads DTGVSQNPRHKITKRGQNVTFRCDPISEHNRLYWYRQTLGQGPEFLTYFQNEAQLEKSRLLSDRFSAERPKGSFSTLEIQRTEQGDSAMYLCASSAGPTNEKLFFGSGTQLSVL.

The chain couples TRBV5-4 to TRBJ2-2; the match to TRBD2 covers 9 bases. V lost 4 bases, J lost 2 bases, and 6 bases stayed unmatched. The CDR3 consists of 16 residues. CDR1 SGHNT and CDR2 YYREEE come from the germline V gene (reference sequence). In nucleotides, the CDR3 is TGTGCCAGCAGCCCGCGGACTAGCGCAAACACCGGGGAGCTGTTTTTT. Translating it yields CASSPRTSANTGELFF.

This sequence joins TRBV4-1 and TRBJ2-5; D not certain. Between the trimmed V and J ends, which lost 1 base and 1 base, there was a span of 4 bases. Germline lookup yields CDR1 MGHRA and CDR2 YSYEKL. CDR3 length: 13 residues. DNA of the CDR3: TGCGCCAGCAGCCAAGGTTTCCAAGAGACCCAGTACTTC. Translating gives CASSQGFQETQYF.

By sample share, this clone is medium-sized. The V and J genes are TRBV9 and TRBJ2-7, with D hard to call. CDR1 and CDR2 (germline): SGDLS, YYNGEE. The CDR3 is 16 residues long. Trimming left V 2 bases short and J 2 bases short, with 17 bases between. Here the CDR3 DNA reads TGTGCCAGCAGCGTGACCTCCAAGGTCGAACCCTACGAGCAGTACTTC. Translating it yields CASSVTSKVEPYEQYF.

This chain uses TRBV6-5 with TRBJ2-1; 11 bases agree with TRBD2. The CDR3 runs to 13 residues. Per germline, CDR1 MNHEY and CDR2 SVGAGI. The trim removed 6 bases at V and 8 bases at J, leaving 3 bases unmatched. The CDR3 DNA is TGTGCCAGCAGCACTAGCGGGAGAGATGAGCAGTTCTTC. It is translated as CASSTSGRDEQFF.

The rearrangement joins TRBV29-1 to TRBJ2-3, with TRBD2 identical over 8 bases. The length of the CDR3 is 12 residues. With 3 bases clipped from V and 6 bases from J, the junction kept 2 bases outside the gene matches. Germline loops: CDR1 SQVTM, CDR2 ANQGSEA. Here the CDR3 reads CSVDSGGDTQYF. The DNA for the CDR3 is TGCAGCGTTGATTCGGGGGGGGATACGCAGTATTTT.

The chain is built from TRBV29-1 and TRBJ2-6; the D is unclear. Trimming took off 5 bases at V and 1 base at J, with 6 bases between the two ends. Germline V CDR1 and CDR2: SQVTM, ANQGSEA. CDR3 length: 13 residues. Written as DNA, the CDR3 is TGCAGCGTTTTAATTTCTGGGGCCAACGTCCTGACTTTC. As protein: CSVLISGANVLTF. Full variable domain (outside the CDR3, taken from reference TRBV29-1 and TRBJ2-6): SAVISQKPSRDICQRGTSLTIQCQVDSQVTMMFWYRQQPGQSLTLIATANQGSEATYESGFVIDKFPISRPNLTFSTLTVSNMSPEDSSIYLCSVLISGANVLTFGAGSRLTVL.

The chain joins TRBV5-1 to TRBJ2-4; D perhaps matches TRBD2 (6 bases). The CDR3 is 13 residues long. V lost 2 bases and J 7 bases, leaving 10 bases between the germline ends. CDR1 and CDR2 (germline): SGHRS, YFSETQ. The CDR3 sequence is CASSFGGMNIQYF. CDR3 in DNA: TGCGCCAGCAGCTTCGGAGGGATGAACATTCAGTACTTC.